This entry lists 28 T cell receptor beta chains sequenced from one sample in a study of cytomegalovirus exposure and HLA in healthy donors (dated 2017 in TCRdb). Libraries came from the immunoSEQ multiplex PCR assay. A mixture of 60 forward primers for TCR Vbeta segments and 13 reverse primers for TCR Jbeta segments was used in the multiplex PCR. Entries here come from immuneACCESS through TCRdb and include only in-frame sequences with V and J called. Some clones fail to appear in such tables; in the studies checked, an unresolved V gene covers under half of the shortfall, and the cause of the remainder is unknown. Present in this sample are tens of thousands of clones, around 79% of which were seen just once. Approximately 7% of the sample lies in the top ten. The sequencing input was PBMCs. The receptors come from a woman in her twenties or thirties in good health and CMV-seropositive.

The chain employs TRBV28 and TRBJ1-2, with D hard to call. This CDR3 has 14 amino acids. The ends were cut back, 8 bases at V and 4 bases at J, with 17 bases in the middle. CDR1 MDHEN and CDR2 SYDVKM come from the germline V gene. Here the CDR3 reads CASLATGFRYGYTF. The CDR3 DNA sequence: TGTGCCAGCCTAGCCACGGGATTCCGCTATGGCTACACCTTC.

This chain connects TRBV25-1 to TRBJ2-7, with 10 bases fitting TRBD1. The germline gives CDR1 MGHDK, CDR2 SYGVNS. Losses at the gene ends were 4 bases for V and 1 base for J; bases not matched to a gene: 7. The CDR3 has 16 amino acids. The CDR3 here is CASSGLRQGASYEQYF. The DNA for the CDR3 is TGTGCCAGCAGTGGGCTTCGACAGGGGGCTTCCTACGAGCAGTACTTC.

This clone was detected only a few times. The chain carries TRBV27 and TRBJ1-1; 9 nucleotides align to TRBD1. Trimming cost V 4 bases and J 1 base; bases outside gene matches: 4. The CDR3 is made up of 15 amino acids. The germline V gene encodes CDR1 MNHEY and CDR2 SMNVEV (reference sequence). CDR3 sequence (DNA): TGTGCCAGCAGTTACAGGGGGCGCGGGAACACTGAAGCTTTCTTT. It yields the protein CASSYRGRGNTEAFF.

The chain combines TRBV7-8 with TRBJ1-2; 10 bases map to TRBD1. CDR1 is SGHVS, CDR2 FQNEAQ, per germline. CDR3 length: 17 amino acids. V lost 5 bases to trimming and J lost 0 bases; unmatched junction nucleotides: 9. The CDR3 coding sequence is TGTGCCAGCAGCCTAGACAGGGGGCGGGGAGCTAACTATGGCTACACCTTC. Its translation: CASSLDRGRGANYGYTF.

This chain links TRBV28 with TRBJ2-5, with D maybe TRBD1 (6 bases). Germline V lookup: CDR1 MDHEN, CDR2 SYDVKM. CDR3 length: 14 amino acids. Deletions cut 2 bases from V and 4 bases from J, with 11 bases between. The CDR3, as DNA: TGTGCCAGCAGTTTAAGAAGAGGGGGAGAGACCCAGTACTTC. Amino acid sequence: CASSLRRGGETQYF. The full variable domain, rest sourced from reference TRBV28 and TRBJ2-5, is DVKVTQSSRYLVKRTGEKVFLECVQDMDHENMFWYRQDPGLGLRLIYFSYDVKMKEKGDIPEGYSVSREKKERFSLILESASTNQTSMYLCASSLRRGGETQYFGPGTRLLVL.

Remarks on this clone: One end of the junction is discordant with germline, which a read error may explain. V and J are TRBV7-7 and TRBJ2-5, with D possibly being TRBD1 (6 bases). The CDR3 extends over 13 amino acids. Germline CDR1 is SSHAT and CDR2 is FNYEAQ (reference sequence). The DNA for the CDR3 is TGTGCTAGCAGCCCACAGGGCGGGGAGACCCAGTACTTC. Its translation is CASSPQGGETQYF.

The chain has TRBV12-5 and TRBJ2-2, with D maybe TRBD1 (6 bases). CDR1 LGHNT and CDR2 FRNRAP come from the germline V gene. The CDR3 is made up of 17 amino acids. V was shortened by 1 base and J by 1 base, with 13 bases between the two germline ends. Written as DNA, the CDR3 is TGTGCTAGTGGTTTGGCCTCACCGGGACAGAACACCGGGGAGCTGTTTTTT. Translated, it gives CASGLASPGQNTGELFF.

The chain couples TRBV5-6 to TRBJ2-3; 7 nucleotides agree with TRBD1. The CDR3 sequence is 15 residues long. V shed 1 base and J 5 bases; nucleotides not matched to a gene: 7. Germline V gene lookup returns CDR1 SGHDT and CDR2 YYEEEE. CDR3 region: CASSLSGTAIDTQYF. The CDR3 DNA sequence: TGTGCCAGCAGCTTGTCCGGGACAGCGATAGATACGCAGTATTTT. Filled out from reference TRBV5-6 and TRBJ2-3, the complete variable domain reads DAGVTQSPTHLIKTRGQQVTLRCSPKSGHDTVSWYQQALGQGPQFIFQYYEEEERQRGNFPDRFSGHQFPNYSSELNVNALLLGDSALYLCASSLSGTAIDTQYFGPGTRLTVL.

V gene TRBV2 combines with J gene TRBJ1-2; TRBD1 is a possible D gene (5 bases). The CDR3 has 13 residues. The germline gives CDR1 SNHLY, CDR2 FYNNEI. Trimming took 6 bases from V and 10 from J, leaving 18 bases between them. The CDR3 loop reads CASSGGIVVAYTF. DNA of the CDR3: TGTGCCAGCAGCGGGGGAATTGTTGTCGCCTACACCTTC.

The chain uses TRBV7-9 and TRBJ2-3, with 8 bases identical to TRBD2. The CDR3 has 14 amino acids. V gave up 5 bases and J gave up 6 bases; unmatched junction bases: 7. Germline V gene lookup returns CDR1 SEHNR and CDR2 FQNEAQ (reference sequence). CDR3 coding DNA: TGTGCCAGCAGCCTCACTAGCGGTAGCGATACGCAGTATTTT. This gives the protein CASSLTSGSDTQYF.

The rearrangement joins TRBV7-6 to TRBJ2-2; TRBD1 aligns across 9 bases. In germline, CDR1 is SGHVS, CDR2 FNYEAQ. CDR3 length: 15 residues. After removal of 4 bases from V and 4 bases from J, the junction contained 4 bases not matched to a gene. The CDR3 DNA reads TGTGCCAGCAGCTCACAGGGGGCGGGCACCGGGGAGCTGTTTTTT. It codes for CASSSQGAGTGELFF.

This clone came up a few times. The rearrangement joins TRBV6-1 to TRBJ1-1; no firm D call. V shed 2 bases and J shed 1 base, with 8 bases lying between them. The V gene's germline CDR1 is MNHNS and CDR2 SASEGT. The CDR3 is 14 residues long. DNA of the CDR3: TGTGCCAGCAGTGAAACAGCCGCGAACACTGAAGCTTTCTTT. Translating it yields CASSETAANTEAFF.

The chain employs TRBV11-1 and TRBJ2-5; no firm D call. This CDR3 contains 13 residues. V was cut by 6 bases and J by 0 bases, with 8 bases left in between. CDR1 and CDR2 from the germline V gene are SGHAT and FQDESV (reference sequence). The CDR3 region has the DNA TGTGCCAGCAGTCCACAAAACCAAGAGACCCAGTACTTC. Its translation: CASSPQNQETQYF.

V usage is TRBV5-5 and J usage is TRBJ1-2; TRBD1 aligns across 9 bases. The CDR3 length is 14 residues. Germline CDR1 reads SGHKS; CDR2 reads YYEKEE (reference sequence). With 2 bases clipped from V and 7 bases from J, the junction kept 6 bases outside the gene matches. DNA of the CDR3: TGTGCCAGCAGCTTAGTCCGGGACAGGGTTGGCTACACCTTC. Protein product: CASSLVRDRVGYTF.

Here the CDR3 reads CSAVYRASYNEQFF. The CDR3 bases are TGCAGCGCTGTTTACAGGGCCTCCTACAATGAGCAGTTCTTC. V and J are TRBV29-1 and TRBJ2-1; D perhaps matches TRBD1 (6 bases). The CDR3 spans 14 residues. Germline lookup yields CDR1 SQVTM and CDR2 ANQGSEA. The V and J ends lost 7 bases and 0 bases respectively, with 13 bases between them.

A few counts support this clone. The chain is built from TRBV10-3 and TRBJ1-1, with TRBD1 as a possible D gene (6 bases). Germline assignment: CDR1 ENHRY and CDR2 SYGVKD. This CDR3 is built from 14 residues. V lost 7 bases and J 1 base, leaving 13 bases between the germline ends. The CDR3 loop reads CAIKTGSGNTEAFF. The DNA for the CDR3 is TGTGCCATCAAAACAGGGTCGGGGAACACTGAAGCTTTCTTT.

The chain joins TRBV7-9 to TRBJ1-4; no clear D. Germline lookup yields CDR1 SEHNR and CDR2 FQNEAQ (reference sequence). Trimming shortened V by 5 bases and J by 0 bases, and 13 bases separated the two germline ends. The CDR3 runs to 16 residues. The CDR3 reads CASSHISAATNEKLFF. The CDR3 coding sequence is TGTGCCAGCAGCCATATTAGCGCAGCAACTAATGAAAAACTGTTTTTT.

The V call is TRBV6-5, the J call TRBJ1-1; D is ambiguous. Germline CDR1 and CDR2: MNHEY and SVGAGI. Trimming left V 5 bases short and J 0 bases short, with 7 bases between. The CDR3 consists of 13 residues. In DNA form, the CDR3 reads TGTGCCAGCAGTACTATCATGAACACTGAAGCTTTCTTT. Protein: CASSTIMNTEAFF.

The genes are TRBV27 and TRBJ2-4, with D possibly TRBD1 on 6 matching bases. The germline V and J ends were trimmed by 9 bases and 0 bases, with 24 bases remaining between them. Germline loops: CDR1 MNHEY, CDR2 SMNVEV (reference sequence). The CDR3 totals 18 residues. CDR3 sequence (DNA): TGTGCCAGAGGAACCCACGCCCGGGACATATTAGCCAAAAACATTCAGTACTTC. This sequence encodes CARGTHARDILAKNIQYF.

V usage is TRBV11-2 and J usage is TRBJ1-1, with D tentatively TRBD1 (5 bases). With 5 bases removed from V and 3 bases from J, the gap between germline ends came to 16 bases. This CDR3 has 15 amino acids. Germline V gene lookup returns CDR1 SGHAT and CDR2 FQNNGV. CDR3: CASSPYLGHYTEAFF. CDR3 nucleotides: TGTGCCAGCAGCCCATACCTTGGACATTACACTGAAGCTTTCTTT.

The chain couples TRBV30 to TRBJ1-5, with 7 nucleotides matching TRBD1. Germline CDR1 GTSNPN, CDR2 SVGIG (reference sequence). CDR3 length equals 13 residues. With V trimmed by 0 bases and J by 8 bases, 4 bases remained unmatched. Written as DNA, the CDR3 is TGTGCCTGGAGTGTTAACAGGGGAGAGCCCCAGCATTTT. Its protein product is CAWSVNRGEPQHF.

The chain employs TRBV10-2 and TRBJ2-3; TRBD2 matches 8 bases. The CDR3 is 16 residues long. Germline assignment: CDR1 WSHSY and CDR2 SAAADI. V lost 0 bases to trimming and J lost 0 bases; unmatched junction nucleotides: 2. For the CDR3, the DNA is TGCGCCAGCAGTGAGTCGCGGGAGGCCAGCACAGATACGCAGTATTTT. It encodes CASSESREASTDTQYF.

The chain combines TRBV6-5 with TRBJ1-2; 8 nucleotides line up with TRBD1. The germline V gene has CDR1 MNHEY and CDR2 SVGAGI. With V trimmed by 5 bases and J by 8 bases, 1 base remained unmatched. The CDR3 sequence is 11 residues long. CDR3 in DNA: TGTGCCAGCAGTGACAGGGGAGGCTACACCTTC. Its protein is CASSDRGGYTF.

This clone was found a few times. V and J are TRBV19 and TRBJ2-7; 7 bases agree with TRBD2. V was clipped by 5 bases and J by 4 bases; unmatched bases: 11. The CDR3 has 15 residues. Germline V CDR1 and CDR2: LNHDA, SQIVND (reference sequence). For the CDR3, the DNA is TGTGCCAGTAGTCCCCGAGGTAGCGGGTCGTACGAGCAGTACTTC. Translated, it gives CASSPRGSGSYEQYF.

J is TRBJ2-5 and V is TRBV25-1; 9 bases line up with TRBD2. With V trimmed by 9 bases and J by 7 bases, 18 bases remained unmatched. Germline V lookup: CDR1 MGHDK, CDR2 SYGVNS. CDR3 size: 16 residues. CDR3: CASGTFGAGGSSTQYF. The CDR3 nucleotides read TGTGCCAGTGGGACCTTTGGGGCGGGGGGGTCCTCGACCCAGTACTTC.

The chain employs TRBV27 and TRBJ2-2; 12 bases fit TRBD2. This CDR3 region has 17 residues. Germline values: CDR1 MNHEY, CDR2 SMNVEV (reference sequence). Trimming took 4 bases from V and 6 from J; bases not matched to a gene: 9. The CDR3 sequence is CASSSPRLAGVPGELFF. In DNA, the CDR3 is TGTGCCAGCAGTTCTCCCCGACTAGCGGGAGTACCCGGGGAGCTGTTTTTT.

The chain has TRBV28 and TRBJ1-5; the match to TRBD1 covers 8 bases. Germline CDR1 and CDR2: MDHEN and SYDVKM. The CDR3 has 16 amino acids. With 3 bases clipped from V and 7 bases from J, the junction kept 11 bases outside the gene matches. In nucleotides, the CDR3 is TGTGCCAGCAGTTTTGGGTCAGGGGGCATAGGGCAGCCCCAGCATTTT. Protein product: CASSFGSGGIGQPQHF.

In DNA form, the CDR3 reads TGTGCCAGCAGCAAAGGGTCTCCGGTACTAGCGGGAGGAGTTGCCAAAAACATTCAGTACTTC. Amino acids: CASSKGSPVLAGGVAKNIQYF. V gene TRBV21-1 combines with J gene TRBJ2-4; the D segment call TRBD2 is taken from the table without a DNA check. TRBV21-1 is noted as a pseudogene. The CDR3 contains 21 residues.